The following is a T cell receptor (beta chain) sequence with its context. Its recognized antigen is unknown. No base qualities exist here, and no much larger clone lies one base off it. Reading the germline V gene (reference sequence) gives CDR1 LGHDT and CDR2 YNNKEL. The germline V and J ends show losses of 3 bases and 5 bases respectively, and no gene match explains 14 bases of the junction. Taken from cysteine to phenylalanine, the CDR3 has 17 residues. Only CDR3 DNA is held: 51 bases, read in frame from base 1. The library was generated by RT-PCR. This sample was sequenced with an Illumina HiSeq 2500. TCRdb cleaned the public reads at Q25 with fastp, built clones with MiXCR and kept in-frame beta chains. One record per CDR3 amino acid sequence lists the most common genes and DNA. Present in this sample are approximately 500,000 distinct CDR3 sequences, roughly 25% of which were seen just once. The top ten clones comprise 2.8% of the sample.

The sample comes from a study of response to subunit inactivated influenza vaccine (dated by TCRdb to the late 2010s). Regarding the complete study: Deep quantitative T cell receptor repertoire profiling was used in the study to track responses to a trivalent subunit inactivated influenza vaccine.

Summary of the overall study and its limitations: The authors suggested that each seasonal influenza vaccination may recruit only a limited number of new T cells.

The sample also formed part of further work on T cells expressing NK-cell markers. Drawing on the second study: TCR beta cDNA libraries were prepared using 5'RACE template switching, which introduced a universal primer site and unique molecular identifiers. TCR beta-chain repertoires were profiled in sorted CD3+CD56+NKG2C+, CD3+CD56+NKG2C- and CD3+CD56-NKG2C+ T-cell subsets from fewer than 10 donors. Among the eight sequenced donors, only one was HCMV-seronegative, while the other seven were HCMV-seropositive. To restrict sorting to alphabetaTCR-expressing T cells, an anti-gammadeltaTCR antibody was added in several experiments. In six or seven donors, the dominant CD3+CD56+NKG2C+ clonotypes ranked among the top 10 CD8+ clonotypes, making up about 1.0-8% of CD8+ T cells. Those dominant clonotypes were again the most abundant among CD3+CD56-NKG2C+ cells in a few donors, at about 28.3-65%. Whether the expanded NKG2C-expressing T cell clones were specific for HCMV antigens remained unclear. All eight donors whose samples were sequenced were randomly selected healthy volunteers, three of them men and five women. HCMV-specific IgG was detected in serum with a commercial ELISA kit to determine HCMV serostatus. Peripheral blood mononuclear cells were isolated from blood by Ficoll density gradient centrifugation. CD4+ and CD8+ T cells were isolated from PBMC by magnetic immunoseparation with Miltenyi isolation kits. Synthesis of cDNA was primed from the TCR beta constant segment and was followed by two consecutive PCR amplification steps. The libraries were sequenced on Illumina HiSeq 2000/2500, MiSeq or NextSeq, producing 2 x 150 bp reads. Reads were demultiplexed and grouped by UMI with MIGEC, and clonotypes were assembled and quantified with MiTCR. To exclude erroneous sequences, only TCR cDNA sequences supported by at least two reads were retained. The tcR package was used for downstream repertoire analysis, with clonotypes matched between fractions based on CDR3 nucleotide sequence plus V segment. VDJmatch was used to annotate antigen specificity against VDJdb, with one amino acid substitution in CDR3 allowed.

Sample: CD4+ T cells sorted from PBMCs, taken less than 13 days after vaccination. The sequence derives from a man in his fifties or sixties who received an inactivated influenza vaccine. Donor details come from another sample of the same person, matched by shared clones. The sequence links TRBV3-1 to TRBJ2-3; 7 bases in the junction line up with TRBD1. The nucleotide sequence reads TGTGCCAGCAGCCATCAGACCACAGACAGGGCGGGAGATACGCAGTATTTT. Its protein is CASSHQTTDRAGDTQYF.